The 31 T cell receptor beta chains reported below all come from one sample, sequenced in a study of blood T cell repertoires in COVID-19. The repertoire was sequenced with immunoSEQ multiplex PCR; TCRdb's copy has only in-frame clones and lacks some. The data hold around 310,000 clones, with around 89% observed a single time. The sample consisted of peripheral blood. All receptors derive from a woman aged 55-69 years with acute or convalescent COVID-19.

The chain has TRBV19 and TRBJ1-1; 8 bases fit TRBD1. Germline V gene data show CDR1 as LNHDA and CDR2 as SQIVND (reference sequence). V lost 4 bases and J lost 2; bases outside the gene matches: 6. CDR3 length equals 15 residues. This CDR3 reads CASSSPGTGNTEAFF. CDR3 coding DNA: TGTGCCAGTAGTAGCCCCGGGACAGGCAACACTGAAGCTTTCTTT.

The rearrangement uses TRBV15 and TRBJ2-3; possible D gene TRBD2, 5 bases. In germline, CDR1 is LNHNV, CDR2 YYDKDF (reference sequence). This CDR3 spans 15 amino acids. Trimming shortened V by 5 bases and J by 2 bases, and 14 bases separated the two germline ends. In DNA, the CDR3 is TGTGCCACCAGCGGCCCCAGCGGACTCACAGATACGCAGTATTTT. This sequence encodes CATSGPSGLTDTQYF.

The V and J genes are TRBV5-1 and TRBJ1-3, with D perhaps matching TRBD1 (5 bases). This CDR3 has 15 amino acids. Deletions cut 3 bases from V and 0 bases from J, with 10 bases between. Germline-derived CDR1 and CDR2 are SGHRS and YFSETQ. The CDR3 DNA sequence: TGCGCCAGCAGCTCACAGGTTAACTCTGGAAACACCATATATTTT. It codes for CASSSQVNSGNTIYF.

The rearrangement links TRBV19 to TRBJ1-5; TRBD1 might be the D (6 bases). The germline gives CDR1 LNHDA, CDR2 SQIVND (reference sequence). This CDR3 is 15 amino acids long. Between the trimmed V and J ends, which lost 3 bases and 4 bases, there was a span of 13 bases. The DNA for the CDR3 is TGTGCCAGTAGTATGAACAGGGTGAGGAATCAGCCCCAGCATTTT. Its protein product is CASSMNRVRNQPQHF.

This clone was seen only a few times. CDR3 amino acids: CASRSGQGASRATETIYF. As DNA, the CDR3 is TGTGCCTCCAGATCGGGACAGGGGGCCTCGAGAGCAACTGAGACCATATATTTT. The genes are TRBV10-3 and TRBJ1-3; 12 positions match TRBD1. The V gene's germline CDR1 is ENHRY and CDR2 SYGVKD. The V segment lost 11 bases and the J segment 10 bases; nucleotides outside the gene matches: 24. The CDR3 consists of 18 residues.

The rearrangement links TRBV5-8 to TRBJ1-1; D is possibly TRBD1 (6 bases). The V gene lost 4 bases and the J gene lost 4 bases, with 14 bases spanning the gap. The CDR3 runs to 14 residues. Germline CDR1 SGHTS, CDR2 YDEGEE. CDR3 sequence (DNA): TGTGCCAGCAGCCCTCTGAGGGGGGGCACTGAAGCTTTCTTT. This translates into CASSPLRGGTEAFF.

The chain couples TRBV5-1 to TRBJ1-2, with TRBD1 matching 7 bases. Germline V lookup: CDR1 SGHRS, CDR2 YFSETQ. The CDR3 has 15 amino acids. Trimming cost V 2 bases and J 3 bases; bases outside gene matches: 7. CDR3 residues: CASSFGTGVDYGYTF. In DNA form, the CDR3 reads TGCGCCAGCAGCTTCGGAACAGGGGTTGACTATGGCTACACCTTC.

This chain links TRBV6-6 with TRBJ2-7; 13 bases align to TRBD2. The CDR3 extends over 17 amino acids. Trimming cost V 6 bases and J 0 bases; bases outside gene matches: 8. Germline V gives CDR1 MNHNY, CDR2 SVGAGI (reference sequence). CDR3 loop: CASSRGLAGDVSYEQYF. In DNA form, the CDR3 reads TGTGCCAGCAGCCGAGGACTAGCGGGAGACGTCTCCTACGAGCAGTACTTC.

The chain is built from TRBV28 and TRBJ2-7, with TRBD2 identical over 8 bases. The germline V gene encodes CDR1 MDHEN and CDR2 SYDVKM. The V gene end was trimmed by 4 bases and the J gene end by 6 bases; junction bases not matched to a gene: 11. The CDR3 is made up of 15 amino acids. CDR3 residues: CASSWRPLAGGEQYF. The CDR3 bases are TGTGCCAGCAGTTGGCGCCCGCTAGCGGGCGGCGAGCAGTACTTC.

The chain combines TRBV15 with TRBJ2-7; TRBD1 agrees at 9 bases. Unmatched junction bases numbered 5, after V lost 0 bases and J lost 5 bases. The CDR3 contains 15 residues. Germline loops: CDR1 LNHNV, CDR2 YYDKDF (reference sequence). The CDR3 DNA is TGTGCCACCAGCAGAGATCTTGGACAGGGGAACGAGCAGTACTTC. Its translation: CATSRDLGQGNEQYF.

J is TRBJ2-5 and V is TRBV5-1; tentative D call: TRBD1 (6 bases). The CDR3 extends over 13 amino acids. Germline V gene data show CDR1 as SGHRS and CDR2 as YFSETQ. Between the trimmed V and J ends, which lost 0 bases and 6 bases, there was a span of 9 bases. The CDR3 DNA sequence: TGCGCCAGCAGCTTGGCAGGGGCGCAGACCCAGTACTTC. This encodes CASSLAGAQTQYF. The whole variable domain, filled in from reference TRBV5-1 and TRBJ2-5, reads KAGVTQTPRYLIKTRGQQVTLSCSPISGHRSVSWYQQTPGQGLQFLFEYFSETQRNKGNFPGRFSGRQFSNSRSEMNVSTLELGDSALYLCASSLAGAQTQYFGPGTRLLVL.

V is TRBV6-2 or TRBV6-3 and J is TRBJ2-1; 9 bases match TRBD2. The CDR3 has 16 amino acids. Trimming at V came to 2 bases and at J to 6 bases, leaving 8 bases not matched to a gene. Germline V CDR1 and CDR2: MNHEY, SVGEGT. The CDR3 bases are TGTGCCAGCAGTTACCCCCGCGGGGGGGCCCTCAATGAGCAGTTCTTC. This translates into CASSYPRGGALNEQFF.

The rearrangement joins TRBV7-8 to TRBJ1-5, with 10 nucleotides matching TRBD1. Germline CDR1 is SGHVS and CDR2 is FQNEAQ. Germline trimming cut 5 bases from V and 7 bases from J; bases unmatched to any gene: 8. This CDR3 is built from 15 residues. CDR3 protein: CASSRDRGREQPQHF. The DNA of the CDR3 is TGTGCCAGCAGCAGGGACAGGGGAAGGGAACAGCCCCAGCATTTT.

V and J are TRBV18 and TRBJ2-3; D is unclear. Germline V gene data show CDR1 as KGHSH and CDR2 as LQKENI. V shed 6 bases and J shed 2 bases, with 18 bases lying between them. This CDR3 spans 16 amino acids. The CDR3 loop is CASSPRSHQPTDTQYF. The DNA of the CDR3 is TGTGCCAGCTCCCCGAGAAGCCATCAACCCACAGATACGCAGTATTTT. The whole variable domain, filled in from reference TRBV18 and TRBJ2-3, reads NAGVMQNPRHLVRRRGQEARLRCSPMKGHSHVYWYRQLPEEGLKFMVYLQKENIIDESGMPKERFSAEFPKEGPSILRIQQVVRGDSAAYFCASSPRSHQPTDTQYFGPGTRLTVL.

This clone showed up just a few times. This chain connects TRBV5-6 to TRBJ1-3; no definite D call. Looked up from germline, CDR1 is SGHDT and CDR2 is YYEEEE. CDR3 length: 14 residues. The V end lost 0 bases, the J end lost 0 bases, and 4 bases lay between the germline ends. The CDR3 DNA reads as TGTGCCAGCAGCTTGGACTACTCTGGAAACACCATATATTTT. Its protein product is CASSLDYSGNTIYF.

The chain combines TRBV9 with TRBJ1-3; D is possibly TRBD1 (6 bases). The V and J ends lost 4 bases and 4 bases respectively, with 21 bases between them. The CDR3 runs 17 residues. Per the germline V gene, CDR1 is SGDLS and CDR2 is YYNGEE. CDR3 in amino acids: CASSQSPAGAKGNTIYF. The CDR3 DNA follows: TGTGCCAGCAGCCAGAGCCCTGCAGGGGCGAAAGGAAACACCATATATTTT.

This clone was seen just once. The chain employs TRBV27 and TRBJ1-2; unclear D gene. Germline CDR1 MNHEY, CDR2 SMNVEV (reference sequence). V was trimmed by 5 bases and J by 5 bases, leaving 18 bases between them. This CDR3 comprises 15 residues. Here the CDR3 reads CASSLTSLARYGYTF. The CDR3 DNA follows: TGTGCCAGCAGTCTCACGTCTTTGGCGAGGTATGGCTACACCTTC.

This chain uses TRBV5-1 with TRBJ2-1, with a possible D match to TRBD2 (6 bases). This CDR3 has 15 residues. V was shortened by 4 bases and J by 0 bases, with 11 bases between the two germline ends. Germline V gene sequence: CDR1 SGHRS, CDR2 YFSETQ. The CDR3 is CASSRDSSSYNEQFF. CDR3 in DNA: TGCGCCAGCAGCCGGGACTCGAGCTCCTACAATGAGCAGTTCTTC.

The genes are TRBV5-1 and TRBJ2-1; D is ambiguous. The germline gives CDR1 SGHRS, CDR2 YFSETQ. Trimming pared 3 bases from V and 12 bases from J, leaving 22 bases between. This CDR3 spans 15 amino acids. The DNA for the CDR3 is TGCGCCAGCAGCTCCCAGCCCCTCGAGGCAATCGGGCAGTTCTTC. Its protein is CASSSQPLEAIGQFF.

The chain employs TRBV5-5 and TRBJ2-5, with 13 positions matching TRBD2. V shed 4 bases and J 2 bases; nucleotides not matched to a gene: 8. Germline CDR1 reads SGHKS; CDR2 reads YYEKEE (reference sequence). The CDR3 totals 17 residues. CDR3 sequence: CASSLGTSGVPQETQYF. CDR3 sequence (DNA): TGTGCCAGCAGCCTCGGGACTAGCGGGGTCCCACAAGAGACCCAGTACTTC. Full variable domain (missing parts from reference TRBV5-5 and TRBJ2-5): DAGVTQSPTHLIKTRGQQVTLRCSPISGHKSVSWYQQVLGQGPQFIFQYYEKEERGRGNFPDRFSARQFPNYSSELNVNALLLGDSALYLCASSLGTSGVPQETQYFGPGTRLLVL.

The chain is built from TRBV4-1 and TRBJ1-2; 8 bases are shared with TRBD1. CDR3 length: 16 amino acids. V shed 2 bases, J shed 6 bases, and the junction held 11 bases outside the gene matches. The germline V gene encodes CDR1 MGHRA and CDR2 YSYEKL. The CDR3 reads CASSQLHRGSSNGYTF. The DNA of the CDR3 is TGCGCCAGCAGCCAACTCCACAGGGGGAGTTCGAATGGCTACACCTTC.

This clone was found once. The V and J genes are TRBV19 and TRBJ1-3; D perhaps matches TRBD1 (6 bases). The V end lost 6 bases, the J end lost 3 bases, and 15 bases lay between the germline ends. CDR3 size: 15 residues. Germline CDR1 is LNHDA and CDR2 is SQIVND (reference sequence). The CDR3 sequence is CASSMDSSGGNTIYF. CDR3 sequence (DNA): TGTGCCAGTAGCATGGACAGTTCAGGTGGAAACACCATATATTTT.

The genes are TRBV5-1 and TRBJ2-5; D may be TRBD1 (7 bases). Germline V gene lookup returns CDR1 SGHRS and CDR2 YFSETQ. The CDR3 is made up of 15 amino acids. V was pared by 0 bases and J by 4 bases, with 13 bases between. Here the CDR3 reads CASSLGQGGGETQYF. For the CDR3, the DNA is TGCGCCAGCAGCTTGGGACAGGGAGGAGGAGAGACCCAGTACTTC.

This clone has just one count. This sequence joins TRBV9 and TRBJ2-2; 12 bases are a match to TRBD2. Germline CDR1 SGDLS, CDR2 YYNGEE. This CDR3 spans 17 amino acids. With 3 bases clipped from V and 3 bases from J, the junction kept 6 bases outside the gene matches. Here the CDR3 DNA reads TGTGCCAGCAGCGAGACTAGCGGGGGCCTATACACCGGGGAGCTGTTTTTT. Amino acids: CASSETSGGLYTGELFF.

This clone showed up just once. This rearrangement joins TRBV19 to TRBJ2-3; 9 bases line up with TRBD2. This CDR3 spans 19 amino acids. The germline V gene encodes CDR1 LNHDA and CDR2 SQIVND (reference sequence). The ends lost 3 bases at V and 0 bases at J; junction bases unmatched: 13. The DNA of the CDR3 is TGTGCCAGTAGTATCCTCCCCTCCGCGGGGGGGCCGAGCACAGATACGCAGTATTTT. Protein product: CASSILPSAGGPSTDTQYF.

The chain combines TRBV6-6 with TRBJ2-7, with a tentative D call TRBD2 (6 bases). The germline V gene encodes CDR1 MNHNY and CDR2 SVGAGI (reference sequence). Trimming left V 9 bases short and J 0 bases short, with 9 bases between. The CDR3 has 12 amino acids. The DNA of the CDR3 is TGTGCCAGTTTAGCGGACTCCTACGAGCAGTACTTC. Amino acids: CASLADSYEQYF.

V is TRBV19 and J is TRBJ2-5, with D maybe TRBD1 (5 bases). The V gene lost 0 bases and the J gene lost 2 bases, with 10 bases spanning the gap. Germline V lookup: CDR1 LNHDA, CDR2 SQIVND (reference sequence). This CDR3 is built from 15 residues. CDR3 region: CASSIDPREQETQYF. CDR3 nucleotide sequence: TGTGCCAGTAGTATAGATCCCAGGGAACAAGAGACCCAGTACTTC.

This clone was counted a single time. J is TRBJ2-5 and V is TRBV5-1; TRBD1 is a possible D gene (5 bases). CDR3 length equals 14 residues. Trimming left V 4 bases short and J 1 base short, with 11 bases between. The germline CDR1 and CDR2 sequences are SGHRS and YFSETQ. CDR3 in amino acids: CASSLGAIQETQYF. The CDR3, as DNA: TGCGCCAGCAGCCTTGGGGCTATCCAAGAGACCCAGTACTTC. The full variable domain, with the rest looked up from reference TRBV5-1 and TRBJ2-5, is KAGVTQTPRYLIKTRGQQVTLSCSPISGHRSVSWYQQTPGQGLQFLFEYFSETQRNKGNFPGRFSGRQFSNSRSEMNVSTLELGDSALYLCASSLGAIQETQYFGPGTRLLVL.

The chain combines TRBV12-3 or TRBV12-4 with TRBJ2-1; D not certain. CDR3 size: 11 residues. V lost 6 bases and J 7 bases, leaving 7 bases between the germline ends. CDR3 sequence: CASSPKNEQFF. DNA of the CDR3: TGTGCCAGCAGCCCAAAAAATGAGCAGTTCTTC.

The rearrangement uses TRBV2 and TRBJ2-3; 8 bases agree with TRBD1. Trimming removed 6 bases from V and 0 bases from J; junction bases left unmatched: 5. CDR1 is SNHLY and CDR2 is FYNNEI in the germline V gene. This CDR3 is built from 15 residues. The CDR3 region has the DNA TGTGCCAGCAGAACGACAGGGGTCAGCACAGATACGCAGTATTTT. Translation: CASRTTGVSTDTQYF.

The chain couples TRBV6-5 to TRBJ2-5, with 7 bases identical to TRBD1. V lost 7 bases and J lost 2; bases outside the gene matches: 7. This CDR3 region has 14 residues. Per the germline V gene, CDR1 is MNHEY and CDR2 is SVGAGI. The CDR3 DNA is TGTGCCAGCATCCACCCGGGACAGCAAGAGACCCAGTACTTC. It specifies CASIHPGQQETQYF.